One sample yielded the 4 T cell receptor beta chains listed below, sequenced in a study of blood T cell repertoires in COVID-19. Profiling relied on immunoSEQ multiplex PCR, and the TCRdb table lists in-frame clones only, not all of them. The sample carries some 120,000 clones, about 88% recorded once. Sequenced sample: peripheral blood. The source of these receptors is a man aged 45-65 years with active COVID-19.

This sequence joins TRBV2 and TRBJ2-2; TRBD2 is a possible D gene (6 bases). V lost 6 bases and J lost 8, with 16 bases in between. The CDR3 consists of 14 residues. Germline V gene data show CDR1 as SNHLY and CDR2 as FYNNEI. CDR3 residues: CASRGEERPGELFF. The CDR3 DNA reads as TGTGCCAGCAGAGGGGAGGAAAGGCCAGGGGAGCTGTTTTTT.

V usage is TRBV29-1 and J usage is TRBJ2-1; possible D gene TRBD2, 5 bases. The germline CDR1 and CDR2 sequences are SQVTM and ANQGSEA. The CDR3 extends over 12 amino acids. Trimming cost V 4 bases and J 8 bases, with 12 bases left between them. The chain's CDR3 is CSVASQRDEQFF. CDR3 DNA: TGCAGCGTTGCCTCCCAGAGGGATGAGCAGTTCTTC.

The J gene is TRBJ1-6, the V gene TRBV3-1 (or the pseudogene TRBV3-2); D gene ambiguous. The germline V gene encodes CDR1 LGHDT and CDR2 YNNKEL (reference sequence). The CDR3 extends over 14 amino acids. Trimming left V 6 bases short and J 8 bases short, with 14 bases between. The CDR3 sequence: CASSPGGSDSPLHF. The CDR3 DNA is TGTGCCAGCAGTCCGGGAGGGTCTGATTCACCCCTCCACTTT.

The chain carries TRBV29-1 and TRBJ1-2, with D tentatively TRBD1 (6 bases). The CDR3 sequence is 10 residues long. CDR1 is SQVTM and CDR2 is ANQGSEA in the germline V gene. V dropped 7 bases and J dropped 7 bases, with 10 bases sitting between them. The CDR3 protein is CSAQGSGYTF. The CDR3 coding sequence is TGCAGCGCACAGGGTTCTGGCTACACCTTC.